This T cell receptor beta chain was retrieved from a study of cytomegalovirus exposure and HLA in healthy donors. Study results and limitations: The authors reported that TCR beta sequences could predict HLA-A and HLA-B alleles. These predictions were accurate for most subjects in the first cohort. Earlier analysis looked at TCR beta V segments, and most were productive about 87% or about 30% of the time. Among TCR beta chains, those listed as cytomegalovirus-associated numbered some 170.

Trimming left V 3 bases short and J 6 bases short, with 11 bases between. The V gene's germline CDR1 is MDHEN and CDR2 SYDVKM. The CDR3 length is 14 residues. There are a few counts of this clone. Its antigen is unidentified. Each donor was nominally healthy when sampled (though unrecorded immune exposures were likely). The PCR ran on 60 Vbeta and 13 Jbeta primers. This table comes from immunoSEQ multiplex PCR, and its TCRdb copy is limited to in-frame clones, with some not included. The sample has fewer than 180,000 clones, roughly 63% seen once. This clonotype was obtained from an older woman in good health and CMV-seropositive. Material: PBMCs. The chain is built from TRBV28 and TRBJ2-2; possibly TRBD2 for D (5 bases). Here the CDR3 DNA reads TGTGCCAGCAGTTTGGCCCTAGCTGCCGGGGAGCTGTTTTTT. It codes for CASSLALAAGELFF.